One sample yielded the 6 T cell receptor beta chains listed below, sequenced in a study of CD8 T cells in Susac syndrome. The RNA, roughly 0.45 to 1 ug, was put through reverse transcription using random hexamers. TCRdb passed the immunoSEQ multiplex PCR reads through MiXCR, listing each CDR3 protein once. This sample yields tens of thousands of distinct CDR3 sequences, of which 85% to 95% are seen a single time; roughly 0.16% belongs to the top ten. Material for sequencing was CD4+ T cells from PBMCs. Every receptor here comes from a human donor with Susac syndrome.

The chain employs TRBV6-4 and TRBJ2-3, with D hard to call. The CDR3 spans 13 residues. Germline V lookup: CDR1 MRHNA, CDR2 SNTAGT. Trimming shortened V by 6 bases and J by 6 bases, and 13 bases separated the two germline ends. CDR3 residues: CASSLTSWDTQYF. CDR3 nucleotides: TGTGCCAGCAGCCTAACGTCCTGGGATACGCAGTATTTT.

This chain's CDR3 is CASSRQGFHNSPLHF. The CDR3 bases are TGTGCCAGCAGTCGACAGGGGTTCCATAATTCACCCCTCCACTTT. This chain connects TRBV2 to TRBJ1-6; TRBD1 matches at 8 bases. Unmatched junction bases numbered 5, after V lost 5 bases and J lost 5 bases. Germline CDR1 reads SNHLY; CDR2 reads FYNNEI. The CDR3 extends over 15 amino acids. The full variable domain, in which reference TRBV2 and TRBJ1-6 provide the parts outside the CDR3, is EPEVTQTPSHQVTQMGQEVILRCVPISNHLYFYWYRQILGQKVEFLVSFYNNEISEKSEIFDDQFSVERPDGSNFTLKIRSTKLEDSAMYFCASSRQGFHNSPLHFGNGTRLTVT.

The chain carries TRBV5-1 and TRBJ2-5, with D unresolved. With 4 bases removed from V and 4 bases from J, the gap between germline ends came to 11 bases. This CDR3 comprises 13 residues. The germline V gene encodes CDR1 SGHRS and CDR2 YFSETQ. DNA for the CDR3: TGCGCCAGCAGCGGGGTGATAGGAGAGACCCAGTACTTC. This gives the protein CASSGVIGETQYF.

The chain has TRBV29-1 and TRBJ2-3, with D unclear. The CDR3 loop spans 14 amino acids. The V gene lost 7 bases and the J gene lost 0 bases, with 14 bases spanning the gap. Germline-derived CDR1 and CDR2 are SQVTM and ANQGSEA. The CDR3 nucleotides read TGCAGCGAGCAACTAAGCACTAGCACAGATACGCAGTATTTT. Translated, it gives CSEQLSTSTDTQYF.

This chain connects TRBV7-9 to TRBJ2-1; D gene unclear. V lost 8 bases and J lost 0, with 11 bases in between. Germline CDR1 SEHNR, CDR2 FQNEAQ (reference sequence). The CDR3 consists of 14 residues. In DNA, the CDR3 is TGTGCCAGCCGCTACAATGCCTCCTACAATGAGCAGTTCTTC. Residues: CASRYNASYNEQFF.

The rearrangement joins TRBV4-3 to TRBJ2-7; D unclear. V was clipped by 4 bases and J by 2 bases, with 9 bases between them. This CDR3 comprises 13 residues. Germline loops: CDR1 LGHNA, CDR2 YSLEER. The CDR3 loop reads CASSRLFPYEQYF. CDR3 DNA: TGCGCCAGCAGCCGCCTCTTTCCCTACGAGCAGTACTTC.